This is a list of T cell receptor beta chains from one sample in a study of technical replicates of blood from a handful of donors. TCRdb keeps only in-frame clones here, not all; method: immunoSEQ multiplex PCR. The sample consists of approximately 95,000 clones, around 96% of them appearing once. Material for sequencing was T cells isolated from PBMCs. The receptors come from a human donor in good health. CDR3s include the opening cysteine and the closing phenylalanine or tryptophan. A D gene is named only where the DNA matches it firmly. Not every row has a clone size; where given, it reads once, few, many or a size class.

cdr3_nt cdr3_aa d_call j_call clone_size cdr3_length v_call
TGTGCCAGCAGTTCATCAGGCAGCAATCAGCCCCAGCATTTT CASSSSGSNQPQHF NA TRBJ1-5 NA 14 TRBV6-5
TGTGCCAGCAGCGTCCGTACAGACAATGAGCAGTTCTTC CASSVRTDNEQFF NA TRBJ2-1 NA 13 TRBV9
TGTGCCAGCAGTTTTGGGGCAGGGGACACAGATACGCAGTATTTT CASSFGAGDTDTQYF NA TRBJ2-3 NA 15 TRBV27
TGTGCCAGCAGTTTCACCGGGACAGGGTCCTACGAGCAGTACTTC CASSFTGTGSYEQYF TRBD1 TRBJ2-7 NA 15 TRBV28
TGTGCCAGCAGCTCCTCCCTAGCGGAGCTATCTCCGGACAATGAGCAGTTCTTC CASSSSLAELSPDNEQFF TRBD2 TRBJ2-1 NA 18 TRBV13
TGTGCCACCAGAGGCGGTTTCACCTACGAGCAGTACTTC CATRGGFTYEQYF NA TRBJ2-7 NA 13 TRBV6-1
TGTGCCAGTATAAAGACTGAGGCAGGGCAAGCTTTCTTT CASIKTEAGQAFF NA TRBJ1-1 NA 13 TRBV6-5
TGCGCCAGCAGCTTAACAGGCGAAATAGGTCAGCCCCAGCATTTT CASSLTGEIGQPQHF NA TRBJ1-5 NA 15 TRBV5-1
TGTGCCATCAGTGAGAACGGGGACAGGCAAGAGACCCAGTACTTC CAISENGDRQETQYF TRBD1 TRBJ2-5 NA 15 TRBV10-3
TGCAGCGTTGCGGGGGGCACCGGGGAGCTGTTTTTT CSVAGGTGELFF TRBD2 TRBJ2-2 NA 12 TRBV29-1
TGTGCCAGCAGCGAGGACAGGGAGTTGCCTGAAGCTTTCTTT CASSEDRELPEAFF TRBD1 TRBJ1-1 NA 14 TRBV5-6
TGTGCCAGCAGTCACAGGGGCTTCTATGGCTACACCTTC CASSHRGFYGYTF TRBD1 TRBJ1-2 NA 13 TRBV27
TGTGCCAGCGGCGGGATGAGGCTTGGAAACACCATATATTTT CASGGMRLGNTIYF NA TRBJ1-3 NA 14 TRBV6-1
TGCGCCAGCAGCCCACAGGTTCTGGCCAAAAACATTCAGTACTTC CASSPQVLAKNIQYF NA TRBJ2-4 NA 15 TRBV4-1
TGTGCCAGCAGTAATGGGGCACGTGGCTACACCTTC CASSNGARGYTF NA TRBJ1-2 NA 12 TRBV5-8
TGTGCCAGCAGCTTGGCAGGGGCCACTGAAGCTTTCTTT CASSLAGATEAFF NA TRBJ1-1 NA 13 TRBV5-6
TGCGCCAGCAGCCAAGATCCAGGGGCCCAAGAGACCCAGTACTTC CASSQDPGAQETQYF NA TRBJ2-5 NA 15 TRBV4-1
TGTGCCAGCAGCCCGAGGACAGGGGGCGGAGAGACCCAGTACTTC CASSPRTGGGETQYF TRBD1 TRBJ2-5 NA 15 TRBV9
TGTGCCAGCAGCTGGGGGCCAAGAGAGACCCAGTACTTC CASSWGPRETQYF NA TRBJ2-5 once 13 TRBV7-3
TGCGCCAGCAGCTGGGGACTAGCGGGGACCGGGGAGCTGTTTTTT CASSWGLAGTGELFF TRBD2 TRBJ2-2 NA 15 TRBV5-1
TGTGCCAGCAGCCAAGAGCAGCGGGAGCTCCAAGAGACCCAGTACTTC CASSQEQRELQETQYF TRBD2 TRBJ2-5 NA 16 TRBV4-2
TGTGCCTGCTCACAGGGGGTGGAGCAGTACTTC CACSQGVEQYF TRBD1 TRBJ2-7 NA 11 TRBV30
TGTGCCAGTAGCACTACCGATTTGGTAGCGGGACCCCCGGAGCAGTTCTTC CASSTTDLVAGPPEQFF TRBD2 TRBJ2-1 NA 17 TRBV19
TGTGCCAGCAGTTTAACCGTGACAGGGGGGGGCACTGAAGCTTTCTTT CASSLTVTGGGTEAFF TRBD1 TRBJ1-1 NA 16 TRBV27
TGTGCCAGTAGTATGACGGGACAGGGAAGCAATCAGCCCCAGCATTTT CASSMTGQGSNQPQHF TRBD1 TRBJ1-5 NA 16 TRBV19
TGTGCCAGCAGGACTCGAGGCGACAGCTACGGCTACACCTTC CASRTRGDSYGYTF NA TRBJ1-2 NA 14 TRBV27
TGTGCCAGCAGCCAAGAGTTCTCACGGGAAGCGGAAAAACTGTTTTTT CASSQEFSREAEKLFF NA TRBJ1-4 NA 16 TRBV14
TGTGCCAGCAAGAGGCAGTTGATGTACTACGAGCAGTACTTC CASKRQLMYYEQYF NA TRBJ2-7 once 14 TRBV27
TGTGCCAGTAGTGGGACAGGGGTTGGGTCCTACAATGAGCAGTTCTTC CASSGTGVGSYNEQFF TRBD1 TRBJ2-1 NA 16 TRBV19
TGCGCCAGCAGCCAAGATCGAGCACGGCGGGGAGGGGACAATGAGCAGTTCTTC CASSQDRARRGGDNEQFF TRBD2 TRBJ2-1 NA 18 TRBV4-1
TGTGCCAGCAGCTTAGGTTCTAGCGGGAATGAGCAGTTCTTC CASSLGSSGNEQFF TRBD2 TRBJ2-1 NA 14 TRBV13
TGCGCCAGCAGCCAAGTGGGACAGGGGGTTGACGAGCAGTACTTC CASSQVGQGVDEQYF TRBD1 TRBJ2-7 NA 15 TRBV4-3
TGTGCCAGCAGTAGGGACTATTCCATTCAGTACTTC CASSRDYSIQYF TRBD2 TRBJ2-4 NA 12 TRBV6-1
TGTGCCAGCAGCTCCTCACTAGCGTCCTACAATGAGCAGTTCTTC CASSSSLASYNEQFF TRBD2 TRBJ2-1 NA 15 TRBV7-9
TGTGCCAGTGATTCCCGGGACATCTATGGCTACACCTTC CASDSRDIYGYTF NA TRBJ1-2 once 13 TRBV19
TGTGCCAGCAGTTTATCTAGCGGGAGAAGGAATGAGCAGTTCTTC CASSLSSGRRNEQFF TRBD2 TRBJ2-1 once 15 TRBV27
TGTGCCAGCAGTCCCCCCCCCGGGCCCGGGGGCACTGAAGCTTTCTTT CASSPPPGPGGTEAFF NA TRBJ1-1 NA 16 TRBV28
TGTGCCAGCAGCCGTACTAGCACAGATACGCAGTATTTT CASSRTSTDTQYF NA TRBJ2-3 NA 13 TRBV7-3
TGTGCCAGCAGGAGAACGGGACAGGGAGGCCACGAGCAGTACTTC CASRRTGQGGHEQYF TRBD1 TRBJ2-7 NA 15 TRBV2
TGTGCCAGCAAGGCTAGCTTCGTGTACGAGCAGTACTTC CASKASFVYEQYF NA TRBJ2-7 NA 13 TRBV2
TGTGCCAGCTGGCTAGCGCAGGCTCCCTCCTACGAGCAGTACTTC CASWLAQAPSYEQYF NA TRBJ2-7 NA 15 TRBV6-1
TGTGCCAGCAGTGAAGCGCTTCCACAGTACGAGCAGTACTTC CASSEALPQYEQYF NA TRBJ2-7 NA 14 TRBV6-1
TGTGCCAGCAGCTCCGGCGAGGGATGGAGGAACACTGAAGCTTTCTTT CASSSGEGWRNTEAFF NA TRBJ1-1 NA 16 TRBV28
TGTGCCAGCAGCTCGACTAGCGGGCGTGAGCAGTTCTTC CASSSTSGREQFF TRBD2 TRBJ2-1 NA 13 TRBV7-3
TGTGCCAGCAGCTTAAAAGCGGGAGGGCCAGTCGCCCCTGAGCAGTTCTTC CASSLKAGGPVAPEQFF TRBD2 TRBJ2-1 NA 17 TRBV7-3
TGTGCCAGCAGCTCCGGGACTAGCGGCTACAATGAGCAGTTCTTC CASSSGTSGYNEQFF TRBD2 TRBJ2-1 NA 15 TRBV6-6
TGCGCCAGCAGCTTGGACGGGAGGGCCGAGAATAGCACAGATACGCAGTATTTT CASSLDGRAENSTDTQYF TRBD2 TRBJ2-3 NA 18 TRBV5-1
TGCGCCAGCAGCGCCCGGACAGGGGATGGGAACGGCTACACCTTC CASSARTGDGNGYTF TRBD1 TRBJ1-2 NA 15 TRBV5-1
TGTGCCAGGGGCCGACAGAGCTATGGCTACACCTTC CARGRQSYGYTF NA TRBJ1-2 NA 12 TRBV7-8
TGTGCCAGCAGCGGGATGACCGGACTTGAGCAGTTCTTC CASSGMTGLEQFF NA TRBJ2-1 once 13 TRBV13
TGTGCCAGCAGCCTCCTGGATACGCAGTATTTT CASSLLDTQYF NA TRBJ2-3 NA 11 TRBV11-2
TGCGCCAGCAGCTTGGGGTCCGGAGGAGCGGATACGCAGTATTTT CASSLGSGGADTQYF NA TRBJ2-3 NA 15 TRBV5-1
TGTGCCAGCAGTTTATGGCCCGTCTCTGGCGGTCCACAGCCCCAGCATTTT CASSLWPVSGGPQPQHF NA TRBJ1-5 NA 17 TRBV28
TGTGCCAGCAGTTTAACCGGGACAGGCGCCTACGAGCAGTACTTC CASSLTGTGAYEQYF TRBD1 TRBJ2-7 NA 15 TRBV27
TGTGCCAGCAGCTTAGGAGTAGGCAGGATCTATGGCTACACCTTC CASSLGVGRIYGYTF NA TRBJ1-2 NA 15 TRBV7-9
TGTGCCAGCAGCCCTGGTGGGAGGGAGCAGTTCTTC CASSPGGREQFF NA TRBJ2-1 NA 12 TRBV7-9
TGCAGCGCACAGGGGGATACCCAGTACTTC CSAQGDTQYF TRBD1 TRBJ2-5 NA 10 TRBV29-1
TGCGCCAGCAGCTGGGGAGTAACTCAAGAGACCCAGTACTTC CASSWGVTQETQYF NA TRBJ2-5 NA 14 TRBV5-1
TGTGCCAGCAGTTTATCATGGCGGGAGGTATACAATGAGCAGTTCTTC CASSLSWREVYNEQFF TRBD2 TRBJ2-1 NA 16 TRBV27